These 10 T cell receptor beta chains share one sample of origin, sequenced in a study of T-cell memory formation after mild COVID-19. TCRdb called the 5' RACE reads again in MiXCR, with one record for every CDR3 protein. This sample has about 610,000 distinct CDR3 sequences; 17% occur once, and the top ten carry 8.1%. The sequenced sample consisted of PBMCs or a T cell subset sorted from them (not recorded which). Every receptor here comes from an adult woman who had mild COVID-19 (a few samples of this study predate the infection). Cell type and time point are not known.

This clonotype was recorded a few times. The rearrangement links TRBV24-1 to TRBJ2-1; D ambiguous. This CDR3 is 16 amino acids long. Germline assignment: CDR1 KGHDR and CDR2 SFDVKD. Trimming shortened V by 4 bases and J by 7 bases, and 19 bases separated the two germline ends. In DNA, the CDR3 is TGTGCCACCAGTGACCCCCCCGGGTCTCGGCGGAATGAGCAGTTCTTC. Translation gives CATSDPPGSRRNEQFF.

This clonotype showed up many times. The chain couples TRBV7-2 to TRBJ2-7; D may be TRBD2 (5 bases). Germline CDR1 reads SGHTA; CDR2 reads FQGNSA. The CDR3 is 14 amino acids. Trimming cost V 2 bases and J 3 bases, with 11 bases left between them. CDR3 protein: CASSLRRGNYEQYF. CDR3 nucleotide sequence: TGTGCCAGCAGCTTAAGACGGGGTAACTACGAGCAGTACTTC.

This clonotype was observed a handful of times. V and J are TRBV3-1 and TRBJ1-3, with unresolved D. V gave up 5 bases and J gave up 7 bases, with 9 bases separating them. The CDR3 has 12 residues. CDR1 is LGHDT, CDR2 YNNKEL, per germline (reference sequence). The DNA for the CDR3 is TGTGCCAGCAGCAGAGATGTGAACACCATATATTTT. Translating gives CASSRDVNTIYF. Full variable domain (missing parts from reference TRBV3-1 and TRBJ1-3): DTAVSQTPKYLVTQMGNDKSIKCEQNLGHDTMYWYKQDSKKFLKIMFSYNNKELIINETVPNRFSPKSPDKAHLNLHINSLELGDSAVYFCASSRDVNTIYFGEGSWLTVV.

The CDR3 here is CASSPRGTDTEAFF. CDR3 coding DNA: TGTGCCAGCTCACCCCGCGGCACCGACACTGAAGCTTTCTTT. V and J are TRBV18 and TRBJ1-1; the D is unclear. Trimming left V 3 bases short and J 3 bases short, with 11 bases between. CDR1 KGHSH and CDR2 LQKENI come from the germline V gene. The CDR3 runs to 14 residues.

This clonotype was seen only a few times. This chain uses TRBV5-1 with TRBJ2-5, with 8 bases lining up with TRBD1. J gave up 5 bases and V 2 bases, and 5 bases lay outside the gene matches. CDR3 length equals 14 residues. Germline-derived CDR1 and CDR2 are SGHRS and YFSETQ. The CDR3 sequence: CASSFSGGEETQYF. The CDR3 DNA is TGCGCCAGCAGCTTTTCAGGGGGCGAGGAGACCCAGTACTTC.

The sample holds a few counts of this clonotype. The chain links TRBV2 to TRBJ1-3; no clear D gene. The CDR3 length is 15 residues. V lost 5 bases, J lost 0 bases, and 11 bases lay in between. Germline V gene lookup returns CDR1 SNHLY and CDR2 FYNNEI. CDR3: CASSLHNFSGNTIYF. The CDR3 bases are TGTGCCAGCAGTCTGCACAACTTCTCTGGAAACACCATATATTTT.

This clonotype occurred a few times. The chain links TRBV3-1 to TRBJ2-5, with D perhaps matching TRBD1 (6 bases). V shed 0 bases and J shed 7 bases, with 21 bases lying between them. The CDR3 runs 17 residues. CDR1 is LGHDT and CDR2 is YNNKEL in the germline V gene (reference sequence). In DNA form, the CDR3 reads TGTGCCAGCAGCCAAGAGCCCCTGGGGGCATCAGGCGGGACCCAGTACTTC. It translates to CASSQEPLGASGGTQYF.

The chain carries TRBV6-2 or TRBV6-3 and TRBJ2-5, with a weak D call TRBD2 (5 bases). Germline assignment: CDR1 MNHEY and CDR2 SVGEGT. V lost 6 bases and J lost 6, with 26 bases in between. The CDR3 consists of 17 residues. The CDR3 here is CASSFPLISAPGKTQYF. CDR3 in DNA: TGTGCCAGCAGCTTTCCGCTCATTTCGGCCCCCGGGAAGACCCAGTACTTC.

J is TRBJ2-7 and V is TRBV20-1; 8 bases agree with TRBD2. The CDR3 runs 14 residues. Trimming took 0 bases from V and 4 from J; bases not matched to a gene: 5. From germline, CDR1 is DFQATT and CDR2 SNEGSKA (reference sequence). CDR3 residues: CSARENGRAYEQYF. The CDR3 region has the DNA TGCAGTGCTAGAGAAAACGGGAGGGCATACGAGCAGTACTTC.

The V and J genes are TRBV29-1 and TRBJ2-3, with 7 bases identical to TRBD2. This CDR3 has 14 residues. Trimming removed 3 bases from V and 2 bases from J; junction bases left unmatched: 5. Germline CDR1 is SQVTM and CDR2 is ANQGSEA. This chain's CDR3 is CSVEGLLSTDTQYF. CDR3 bases: TGCAGCGTTGAGGGACTACTATCCACAGATACGCAGTATTTT.